The clone carrying this T cell receptor (beta chain) has only a few counts. Trimming took 4 bases from V and 3 from J, leaving 9 bases between them. The CDR3 contains 13 residues. This sample is drawn from a study of early T cells in non-severe SARS-CoV-2 infection. Unique molecular identifiers tagged individual cDNA molecules. TCRdb re-called the 5' RACE reads through MiXCR, storing one row per CDR3 protein. The data contain about 87,000 distinct CDR3 sequences, approximately 15% of them singletons. Sequences were obtained from whole blood. This TCR was sampled from an adult who was a healthcare worker with PCR-confirmed SARS-CoV-2 infection or an uninfected control (not recorded which). This chain joins TRBV12-3 or TRBV12-4 and TRBJ1-2; D remains unclear. CDR3 residues: CASSSMQHYGYTF. The CDR3 DNA is TGTGCCAGCAGTTCTATGCAGCACTATGGCTACACCTTC.